The TCR beta chain under discussion was sequenced for a study of blood T cell repertoires in COVID-19. As for the study in general: COVID-19 samples collected from the United States, Italy and Spain covered acute and convalescent phases. The analysed material was cDNA or gDNA that came from T cells, B-cell-depleted T cells, or PBMCs.

Original methodology: How many nucleated cells were present was estimated from reference gene primer amplification. Sequencing used immunoSEQ multiplex PCR; TCRdb keeps in-frame clones, though not all of them. That table is the source of V, J and clone size, and D and trimming were worked out from the DNA. The repertoire holds about 150,000 clones, with around 77% as singletons. The CDR3 sequence is 9 residues long. Per the germline V gene, CDR1 is MNHEY and CDR2 is SMNVEV (reference sequence). Trimming removed 7 bases at V and 13 bases at J, with 10 bases between. Material: peripheral blood. J is TRBJ2-5 and V is TRBV27; maybe TRBD1 (5 bases). This receptor was taken from a man in his forties or fifties with active or convalescent COVID-19. CDR3 DNA: TGTGCCAGCACGACAGCCGTGTACTTC. It yields the protein CASTTAVYF.